The 21 T cell receptor beta chains below all came from one sample that was sequenced in a study of sequential checkpoint blockade in melanoma. Treatment given: randomized to nivolumab then ipilimumab (arm A) or the reverse (arm B). This table comes from immunoSEQ multiplex PCR, and its TCRdb copy is limited to in-frame clones, with some not included. Of approximately 13,000 clones in the sample, roughly four fifths were seen once. Sample: CD8+ T cells sorted from blood (inferred from file names), taken from a patient given nivolumab and ipilimumab in sequence. Receptor source: a human patient with melanoma. Some clones in this sample may be carry-over from other donors' samples.

The J gene is TRBJ1-2, the V gene TRBV4-1, with TRBD1 matching over 8 bases. The junction had 10 bases not matched to a gene; V was cut back by 4 bases and J by 6 bases. This CDR3 spans 15 amino acids. CDR1 and CDR2 from the germline V gene are MGHRA and YSYEKL. CDR3 in DNA: TGCGCCAGCAGCCTCGTTAGACAGGGGAGGAATGGCTACACCTTC. As protein: CASSLVRQGRNGYTF.

This clone was recorded once. V and J are TRBV4-2 and TRBJ1-3, with D possibly TRBD1 on 6 matching bases. CDR1 LGHNA and CDR2 YNFKEQ come from the germline V gene. V was shortened by 5 bases and J by 0 bases, with 14 bases between the two germline ends. There are 16 residues in the CDR3. The CDR3 nucleotides read TGTGCCAGCAGCTTAAGGGGCAGGGGCTCTGGAAACACCATATATTTT. This sequence encodes CASSLRGRGSGNTIYF.

V is TRBV7-2 and J is TRBJ2-1; 7 bases are a match to TRBD1. Trimming took 6 bases from V and 7 from J; bases not matched to a gene: 15. The CDR3 runs to 16 residues. Germline CDR1 SGHTA, CDR2 FQGNSA. The CDR3 loop reads CASSHLTGTLLNEQFF. The CDR3 DNA reads as TGTGCCAGCAGTCACCTGACAGGGACCCTTCTTAATGAGCAGTTCTTC.

V is TRBV4-1 and J is TRBJ2-7, with D possibly matching TRBD1 (5 bases). Germline V lookup: CDR1 MGHRA, CDR2 YSYEKL. Trimming took off 2 bases at V and 4 bases at J, with 6 bases between the two ends. CDR3 size: 12 residues. CDR3 DNA sequence: TGCGCCAGCAGCCAACAGGGATACGAGCAGTACTTC. As protein: CASSQQGYEQYF.

The rearrangement links TRBV18 to TRBJ2-5; TRBD1 might be the D (6 bases). CDR1 and CDR2 from the germline V gene are KGHSH and LQKENI. Trimming removed 2 bases from V and 1 base from J, with 17 bases in between. The CDR3 is made up of 17 amino acids. CDR3 sequence (DNA): TGTGCCAGCTCACCAGTCGTCCAGGGGCTCGGCCAAGAGACCCAGTACTTC. Protein sequence: CASSPVVQGLGQETQYF.

The chain joins TRBV16 to TRBJ2-7; TRBD1 matches 9 bases. CDR3 size: 18 residues. CDR1 and CDR2 (germline): KGHSY, FQNENV. The V and J ends lost 2 bases and 4 bases, in that order; junction bases with no gene match: 15. CDR3 in DNA: TGTGCCAGCAGCCAAGTCCGACAACCGGGACAGGGAAGGTACGAGCAGTACTTC. Residues: CASSQVRQPGQGRYEQYF.

V usage is TRBV4-1 and J usage is TRBJ2-7; no definite D call. The CDR3 covers 15 residues. Trimming cost V 0 bases and J 1 base, with 10 bases left between them. CDR1 is MGHRA and CDR2 is YSYEKL in the germline V gene. CDR3 residues: CASSQESRLSYEQYF. The CDR3 DNA sequence: TGCGCCAGCAGCCAAGAATCTAGATTATCCTACGAGCAGTACTTC.

V usage is TRBV7-3 and J usage is TRBJ1-2; 7 bases fit TRBD1. The CDR3 has 14 residues. The germline gives CDR1 SGHTA, CDR2 FQGTGA. The trim removed 5 bases at V and 6 bases at J, leaving 9 bases unmatched. The CDR3 loop reads CASSLPGQMNGYTF. The CDR3 coding sequence is TGTGCCAGCAGCCTGCCGGGACAGATGAATGGCTACACCTTC.

The gene calls are TRBV9 and TRBJ2-1, with 7 bases lining up with TRBD2. Germline loops: CDR1 SGDLS, CDR2 YYNGEE. The V and J ends lost 0 bases and 16 bases, in that order; junction bases with no gene match: 10. CDR3 length: 13 residues. CDR3 in amino acids: CASSVGVGGNCFF. The CDR3 nucleotides read TGTGCCAGCAGCGTAGGTGTGGGAGGGAATTGCTTCTTC.

V and J are TRBV6-6 and TRBJ1-2, with D possibly TRBD1 on 5 matching bases. Per germline, CDR1 MNHNY and CDR2 SVGAGI (reference sequence). The ends were cut back, 6 bases at V and 8 bases at J, with 10 bases in the middle. The CDR3 runs 11 residues. The CDR3 is CASRGPEGYTF. The CDR3 coding sequence is TGTGCCAGCAGGGGGCCCGAAGGCTACACCTTC.

The genes are TRBV21-1 and TRBJ2-2; the D call in the table, TRBD2, was not verified against the DNA. TRBV21-1 is a listed pseudogene. The CDR3 totals 18 residues. The CDR3 bases are TGTGCCAGCAGACCAAGAAGCGGGGGGGGCTGTCGCACCGGGGAGCTGTTTTTT. It codes for CASRPRSGGGCRTGELFF.

The chain employs TRBV5-1 and TRBJ1-4, with unresolved D. Germline values: CDR1 SGHRS, CDR2 YFSETQ. CDR3 length: 14 residues. V lost 1 base, J lost 0 bases, and 4 bases lay in between. The CDR3 sequence is CASSLTATNEKLFF. Here the CDR3 DNA reads TGCGCCAGCAGCTTGACAGCAACTAATGAAAAACTGTTTTTT.

J is TRBJ1-1 and V is TRBV5-8; TRBD1 matches at 8 bases. From germline, CDR1 is SGHTS and CDR2 YDEGEE. This CDR3 region has 15 residues. V lost 2 bases, J lost 4 bases, and 7 bases stayed unmatched. Here the CDR3 reads CASSFPGGAVTEAFF. The CDR3, as DNA: TGTGCCAGCAGCTTCCCAGGGGGCGCCGTCACTGAAGCTTTCTTT.

This clone came up a few times. This chain links TRBV7-9 with TRBJ2-7; 10 bases fit TRBD2. With 6 bases clipped from V and 0 bases from J, the junction kept 2 bases outside the gene matches. CDR1 is SEHNR and CDR2 is FQNEAQ in the germline V gene (reference sequence). The CDR3 has 14 residues. CDR3 coding DNA: TGTGCCAGCAGGAAGCGGGGGGGCTCCTACGAGCAGTACTTC. Translating it yields CASRKRGGSYEQYF.

This chain links TRBV4-1 with TRBJ1-4; 9 nucleotides align to TRBD1. The CDR3 is 14 residues long. CDR1 and CDR2 (germline): MGHRA, YSYEKL. Trimming at V came to 3 bases and at J to 5 bases, leaving 1 base not matched to a gene. Written as DNA, the CDR3 is TGCGCCAGCAGCCATGGACAGGGGAATGAAAAACTGTTTTTT. This gives the protein CASSHGQGNEKLFF.

This chain connects TRBV11-3 to TRBJ2-2; D is unresolved. The CDR3 length is 14 residues. Germline V gene sequence: CDR1 SGHNT, CDR2 YENEEA. V was shortened by 5 bases and J by 5 bases, with 12 bases between the two germline ends. The CDR3 coding sequence is TGTGCCAGCAGCCCTGGCACAGTTACCGGGGAGCTGTTTTTT. Its translation is CASSPGTVTGELFF.

This chain uses TRBV4-3 with TRBJ1-2; 10 bases are a match to TRBD1. Trimming cost V 5 bases and J 8 bases; bases outside gene matches: 8. This CDR3 comprises 14 residues. In germline, CDR1 is LGHNA, CDR2 YSLEER. The DNA for the CDR3 is TGCGCCAGCAGCGACAGGACAGGGGGATGGGGCTACACCTTC. Amino acid sequence: CASSDRTGGWGYTF.

The rearrangement links TRBV28 to TRBJ2-7; 9 bases agree with TRBD1. The CDR3 runs 14 residues. V lost 8 bases, J lost 6 bases, and 11 bases stayed unmatched. Germline values: CDR1 MDHEN, CDR2 SYDVKM. CDR3 residues: CASLDRDRVPEQYF. In DNA form, the CDR3 reads TGTGCCAGCCTCGACCGGGACAGGGTCCCCGAGCAGTACTTC.

This clone was seen a handful of times. The chain joins TRBV4-3 to TRBJ2-2; 9 bases line up with TRBD1. The CDR3 consists of 17 residues. V gave up 2 bases and J gave up 6 bases; unmatched junction bases: 10. Germline V gene sequence: CDR1 LGHNA, CDR2 YSLEER. The chain's CDR3 is CASSQTSTGGLSGELFF. The CDR3, as DNA: TGCGCCAGCAGCCAAACGTCGACAGGGGGACTGTCCGGGGAGCTGTTTTTT.

The chain employs TRBV29-1 and TRBJ1-2; D not certain. Trimming removed 1 base from V and 1 base from J, with 4 bases in between. The CDR3 has 12 amino acids. Germline V gene lookup returns CDR1 SQVTM and CDR2 ANQGSEA. The CDR3: CSVEGSNYGYTF. The CDR3 nucleotides read TGCAGCGTTGAAGGGAGTAACTATGGCTACACCTTC.

The chain combines TRBV4-3 with TRBJ2-7; 12 bases agree with TRBD2. This CDR3 region has 15 residues. The V segment lost 4 bases and the J segment 2 bases; nucleotides outside the gene matches: 3. The germline gives CDR1 LGHNA, CDR2 YSLEER. CDR3 sequence reads: CASSPGLAGTYEQYF. The CDR3 region has the DNA TGCGCCAGCAGCCCAGGACTAGCGGGGACCTACGAGCAGTACTTC.